A single sample gave rise to the 13 T cell receptor beta chains below, sequenced in a study of cytomegalovirus exposure and HLA in healthy donors listed by TCRdb under 2017. The library was generated by the immunoSEQ multiplex PCR assay. The multiplex PCR relied on a mix of 60 forward primers for TCR Vbeta segments and 13 reverse primers for TCR Jbeta segments. TCRdb holds this immuneACCESS table with in-frame rearrangements only. Some clones are missing; in checked studies, unresolved V genes explain under half, and the rest has no known cause. The sample has about 14,000 clones on record, around 58% of them singletons. Of the sample, about a sixth is held by the ten largest clones. The specimen was PBMCs. These receptor sequences come from a woman aged 50 to 60 in good health and CMV-seropositive.

This clone was detected only once. V gene TRBV27 combines with J gene TRBJ2-1, with D maybe TRBD2 (5 bases). This CDR3 has 12 residues. V was cut by 8 bases and J by 4 bases, with 9 bases left in between. Per the germline V gene, CDR1 is MNHEY and CDR2 is SMNVEV (reference sequence). CDR3 nucleotides: TGTGCCAGCCTGAGCGGTTACAATGAGCAGTTCTTC. Encoded protein: CASLSGYNEQFF.

In its sample, this clone was seen a few times. The chain carries TRBV29-1 and TRBJ1-4, with a tentative D call TRBD1 (5 bases). Looked up from germline, CDR1 is SQVTM and CDR2 is ANQGSEA. The CDR3 has 12 amino acids. V was shortened by 4 bases and J by 14 bases, with 17 bases between the two germline ends. The CDR3 DNA reads as TGCAGCGTTGCGCCGGGGGACGGAAAGCTGTTTTTT. Translating it yields CSVAPGDGKLFF.

This clone was detected only once. This CDR3 reads CASSLQGWETQYF. DNA for the CDR3: TGTGCCAGCAGCCTGCAGGGATGGGAGACCCAGTACTTC. V is TRBV6-1 and J is TRBJ2-5, with D possibly TRBD1 on 5 matching bases. Germline values: CDR1 MNHNS, CDR2 SASEGT. The CDR3 length is 13 residues. The V end lost 6 bases, the J end lost 5 bases, and 13 bases lay between the germline ends.

This sequence joins TRBV19 and TRBJ1-1; 7 bases fit TRBD1. V shed 10 bases and J 5 bases; nucleotides not matched to a gene: 7. CDR1 and CDR2 (germline): LNHDA, SQIVND (reference sequence). CDR3 size: 12 residues. The CDR3 DNA reads TGTGCCACCCGACAGGGCTGGACTGAAGCTTTCTTT. Its translation is CATRQGWTEAFF.

The CDR3 region has the DNA TGCAGTGCTAGTCAGGAGACCCAGTACTTC. Translating it yields CSASQETQYF. V usage is TRBV20-1 and J usage is TRBJ2-5, with unresolved D. The V gene lost 3 bases and the J gene lost 5 bases, with 4 bases spanning the gap. CDR1 DFQATT and CDR2 SNEGSKA come from the germline V gene (reference sequence). This CDR3 comprises 10 residues.

The chain combines TRBV7-2 with TRBJ1-2; D gene unclear. The V and J ends lost 6 bases and 4 bases respectively, with 15 bases between them. Germline CDR1 reads SGHTA; CDR2 reads FQGNSA. The CDR3 loop spans 14 amino acids. CDR3 amino acids: CASSSPPTIYGYTF. CDR3 nucleotide sequence: TGTGCCAGCAGTTCCCCCCCTACCATCTATGGCTACACCTTC. The variable domain in full, with the rest retrieved from reference TRBV7-2 and TRBJ1-2, is GAGVSQSPSNKVTEKGKDVELRCDPISGHTALYWYRQSLGQGLEFLIYFQGNSAPDKSGLPSDRFSAERTGGSVSTLTIQRTQQEDSAVYLCASSSPPTIYGYTFGSGTRLTVV.

Here the CDR3 reads CAWSSSLSEQFF. The DNA for the CDR3 is TGTGCCTGGAGTTCGAGTTTAAGTGAGCAGTTCTTC. The V call is TRBV30, the J call TRBJ2-1, with D hard to call. The germline V gene encodes CDR1 GTSNPN and CDR2 SVGIG (reference sequence). V was clipped by 2 bases and J by 9 bases, with 11 bases between them. This CDR3 has 12 amino acids.

This rearrangement joins TRBV5-1 to TRBJ1-1, with 9 positions matching TRBD1. Germline-derived CDR1 and CDR2 are SGHRS and YFSETQ. V shed 5 bases and J 3 bases; nucleotides not matched to a gene: 8. This CDR3 is 15 amino acids long. The CDR3 loop reads CASSTGGVRDTEAFF. The CDR3 DNA reads TGCGCCAGCAGTACAGGGGGCGTTAGGGACACTGAAGCTTTCTTT.

DNA of the CDR3: TGTGCCAGCAGCCAAGGACTAGCCCGGCTCTACGAGCAGTACTTC. Its translation is CASSQGLARLYEQYF. The rearrangement joins TRBV14 to TRBJ2-7; 7 bases line up with TRBD2. The V and J ends lost 1 base and 3 bases, in that order; junction bases with no gene match: 6. In germline, CDR1 is SGHDN, CDR2 FVKESK. CDR3 size: 15 residues.

V and J are TRBV6-5 and TRBJ1-2, with no clear D. This CDR3 is 12 amino acids long. V lost 6 bases and J 8 bases, leaving 13 bases between the germline ends. CDR1 MNHEY and CDR2 SVGAGI come from the germline V gene. CDR3 in DNA: TGTGCCAGCAGCCGAAGGACGGGAGGCTACACCTTC. Its protein product is CASSRRTGGYTF.

This sequence joins TRBV4-2 and TRBJ2-3, with a weak D call TRBD1 (6 bases). This CDR3 comprises 15 residues. The V end lost 1 base, the J end lost 2 bases, and 10 bases lay between the germline ends. Germline V gene sequence: CDR1 LGHNA, CDR2 YNFKEQ. The CDR3 loop is CASSQVTGNTDTQYF. CDR3 sequence (DNA): TGTGCCAGCAGCCAAGTAACAGGGAACACAGATACGCAGTATTTT.

This chain uses TRBV6-5 with TRBJ2-7, with D perhaps TRBD2 (5 bases). The V gene's germline CDR1 is MNHEY and CDR2 SVGAGI. There are 12 residues in the CDR3. V gave up 6 bases and J gave up 5 bases, with 11 bases separating them. CDR3 sequence: CASRDFGHEQYF. CDR3 nucleotide sequence: TGTGCCAGCAGGGACTTTGGCCACGAGCAGTACTTC.

The J gene is TRBJ1-1, the V gene TRBV6-5; D ambiguous. CDR1 is MNHEY and CDR2 is SVGAGI in the germline V gene. CDR3 length: 13 residues. Deletions cut 2 bases from V and 1 base from J, with 5 bases between. CDR3 in amino acids: CASSYAENTEAFF. The CDR3, as DNA: TGTGCCAGCAGTTACGCAGAGAACACTGAAGCTTTCTTT.